Reported below is one T cell receptor (beta chain). The antigen is not known. Germline V gene data show CDR1 as MGHRA and CDR2 as YSYEKL. Trimming cost V 2 bases and J 4 bases; bases outside gene matches: 7. CDR3 size: 15 residues. This specimen comes from a study of beta chain features in type 1 diabetes. Findings and caveats of the study: Cells that show high TCR expression could be over-represented by cDNA sequencing.

TCRB transcripts that were expressed got sequenced, as all of the isolated RNA had been reverse transcribed. Clones were sequenced by immunoSEQ multiplex PCR, and TCRdb holds only the in-frame ones, with some missing. The sample contains roughly 380,000 clones, around 20% of which appear only once. This rearrangement joins TRBV4-1 to TRBJ1-2; 7 bases align to TRBD1. The clonotype comes from a woman aged 18 to 35 in good health. The sample consisted of naive CD4+ T cells from blood. CDR3 sequence (DNA): TGCGCCAGCAGCCAACCCTCACGACAGGGCTATGGCTACACCTTC. Its translation is CASSQPSRQGYGYTF.